A single sample is the source of the 6 T cell receptor beta chains below, sequenced in a study of blood T cell repertoires in COVID-19. TCRdb's table, derived via immunoSEQ multiplex PCR, lists solely in-frame clones and lacks some. The table has around 100,000 clones, about 90% seen once. The sequenced sample was peripheral blood. All receptors come from a man aged 25 to 40 in a cohort sampled during active COVID-19.

This clone has a handful of counts. This sequence joins TRBV4-3 and TRBJ2-6; D is unclear. CDR3 length: 15 amino acids. V dropped 4 bases and J dropped 0 bases, with 7 bases sitting between them. CDR1 LGHNA and CDR2 YSLEER come from the germline V gene. In nucleotides, the CDR3 is TGCGCCAGCAGCCGTCCCATCTCTGGGGCCAACGTCCTGACTTTC. Residues: CASSRPISGANVLTF.

The V gene is TRBV1, the J gene TRBJ1-2; whether TRBD1, the table's D call, matches the DNA was not checked. TRBV1 constitutes a pseudogene. The CDR3 runs to 15 residues. The CDR3 protein is CTSSNPGQPFYGYTF. CDR3 DNA: TGCACCAGCAGCAACCCGGGACAGCCTTTTTATGGCTACACCTTC.

This chain uses TRBV5-1 with TRBJ1-1; TRBD1 matches at 11 bases. After removal of 4 bases from V and 3 bases from J, the junction contained 5 bases not matched to a gene. Germline loops: CDR1 SGHRS, CDR2 YFSETQ. This CDR3 region has 15 residues. The CDR3 reads CASSEGQGAHTEAFF. CDR3 in DNA: TGCGCCAGCAGCGAAGGACAGGGGGCGCACACTGAAGCTTTCTTT.

The gene calls are TRBV6-2 or TRBV6-3 and TRBJ1-1, with a weak D call TRBD1 (6 bases). The CDR3 extends over 11 amino acids. V gave up 6 bases and J gave up 8 bases, with 10 bases separating them. Germline loops: CDR1 MNHEY, CDR2 SVGEGT. The CDR3 DNA sequence: TGTGCCAGCAGCCGGACAGTCGAAGCTTTCTTT. Amino acids: CASSRTVEAFF.

The chain links TRBV29-1 to TRBJ2-1; 14 nucleotides line up with TRBD2. The CDR3 is 20 residues long. Per the germline V gene, CDR1 is SQVTM and CDR2 is ANQGSEA. With 7 bases clipped from V and 0 bases from J, the junction kept 17 bases outside the gene matches. CDR3 in amino acids: CSAAPYPMTSGGASYNEQFF. The CDR3 DNA reads TGCAGCGCAGCACCCTACCCCATGACTAGCGGGGGGGCCTCCTACAATGAGCAGTTCTTC.

The chain employs TRBV15 and TRBJ1-2, with TRBD1 matching 7 bases. Germline CDR1 LNHNV, CDR2 YYDKDF (reference sequence). The CDR3 is 14 residues long. With 0 bases clipped from V and 4 bases from J, the junction kept 2 bases outside the gene matches. For the CDR3, the DNA is TGTGCCACCAGCAGAGATAGGACAGGCTATGGCTACACCTTC. This codes for CATSRDRTGYGYTF.